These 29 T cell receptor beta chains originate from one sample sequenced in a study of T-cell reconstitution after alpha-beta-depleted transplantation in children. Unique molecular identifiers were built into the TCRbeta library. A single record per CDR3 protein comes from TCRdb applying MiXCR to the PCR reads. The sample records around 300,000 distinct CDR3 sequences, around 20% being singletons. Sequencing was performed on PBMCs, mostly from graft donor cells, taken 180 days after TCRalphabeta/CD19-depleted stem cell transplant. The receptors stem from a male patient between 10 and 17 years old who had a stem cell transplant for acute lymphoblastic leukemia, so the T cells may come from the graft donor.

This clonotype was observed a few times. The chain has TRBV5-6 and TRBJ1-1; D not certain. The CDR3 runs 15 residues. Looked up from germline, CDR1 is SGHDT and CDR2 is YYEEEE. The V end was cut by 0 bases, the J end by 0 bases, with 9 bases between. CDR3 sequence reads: CASSLDPALNTEAFF. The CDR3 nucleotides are TGTGCCAGCAGCTTGGACCCAGCCCTGAACACTGAAGCTTTCTTT. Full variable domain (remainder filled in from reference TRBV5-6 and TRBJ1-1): DAGVTQSPTHLIKTRGQQVTLRCSPKSGHDTVSWYQQALGQGPQFIFQYYEEEERQRGNFPDRFSGHQFPNYSSELNVNALLLGDSALYLCASSLDPALNTEAFFGQGTRLTVV.

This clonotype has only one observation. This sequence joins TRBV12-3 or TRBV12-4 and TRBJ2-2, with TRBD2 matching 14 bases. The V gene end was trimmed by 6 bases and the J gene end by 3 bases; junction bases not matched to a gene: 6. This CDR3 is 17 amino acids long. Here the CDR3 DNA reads TGTGCCAGCAGCGGGACTAGCGGGAGATTAGACACCGGGGAGCTGTTTTTT. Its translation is CASSGTSGRLDTGELFF.

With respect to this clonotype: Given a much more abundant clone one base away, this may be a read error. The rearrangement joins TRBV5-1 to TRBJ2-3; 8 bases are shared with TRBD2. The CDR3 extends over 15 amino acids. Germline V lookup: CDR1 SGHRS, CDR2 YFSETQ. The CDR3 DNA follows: TGCGCCAGCAGCCCAACAAGCGGGAGCACATATACGCAGTATTTT. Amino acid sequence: CASSPTSGSTYTQYF.

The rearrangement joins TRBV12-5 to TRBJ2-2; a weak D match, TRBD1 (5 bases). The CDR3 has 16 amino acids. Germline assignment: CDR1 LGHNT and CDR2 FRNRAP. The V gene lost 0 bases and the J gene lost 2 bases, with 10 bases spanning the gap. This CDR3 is CASGLVPGINTGELFF. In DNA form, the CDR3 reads TGTGCTAGTGGTTTGGTACCAGGGATAAACACCGGGGAGCTGTTTTTT.

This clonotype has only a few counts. The CDR3 bases are TGTGCCAGCACCCCAGAGGGGGCGCCCTACAATGAGCAGTTCTTC. Protein sequence: CASTPEGAPYNEQFF. J is TRBJ2-1 and V is TRBV12-3 or TRBV12-4; 7 nucleotides match TRBD1. V dropped 7 bases and J dropped 2; count of bases not matched to a gene: 8. There are 15 residues in the CDR3.

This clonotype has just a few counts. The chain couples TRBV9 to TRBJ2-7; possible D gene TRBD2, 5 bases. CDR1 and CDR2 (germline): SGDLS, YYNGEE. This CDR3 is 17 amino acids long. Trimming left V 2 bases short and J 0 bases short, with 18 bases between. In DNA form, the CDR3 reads TGTGCCAGCAGCGTCTCAGCGGAGCGTACTAGCTCCTACGAGCAGTACTTC. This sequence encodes CASSVSAERTSSYEQYF.

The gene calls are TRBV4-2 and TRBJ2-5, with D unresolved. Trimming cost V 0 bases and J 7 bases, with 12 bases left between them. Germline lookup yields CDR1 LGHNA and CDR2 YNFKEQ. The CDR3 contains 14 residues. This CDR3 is CASSQDNGLRTQYF. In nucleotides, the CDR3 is TGTGCCAGCAGCCAAGATAACGGCTTAAGGACCCAGTACTTC.

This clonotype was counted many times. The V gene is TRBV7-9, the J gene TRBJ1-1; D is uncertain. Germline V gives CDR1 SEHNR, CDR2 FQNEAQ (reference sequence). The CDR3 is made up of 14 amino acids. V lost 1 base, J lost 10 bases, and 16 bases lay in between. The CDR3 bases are TGTGCCAGCAGCTTAGGGTATCGGGCGCGAGGAGCTTTCTTT. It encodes CASSLGYRARGAFF.

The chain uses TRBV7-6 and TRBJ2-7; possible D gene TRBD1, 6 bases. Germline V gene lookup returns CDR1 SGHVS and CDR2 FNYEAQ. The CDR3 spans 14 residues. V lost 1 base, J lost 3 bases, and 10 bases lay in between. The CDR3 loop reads CASSLGTDLYEQYF. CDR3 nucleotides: TGTGCCAGCAGCTTAGGGACAGATCTCTACGAGCAGTACTTC. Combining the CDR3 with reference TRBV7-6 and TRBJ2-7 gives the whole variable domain GAGVSQSPRYKVTKRGQDVALRCDPISGHVSLYWYRQALGQGPEFLTYFNYEAQQDKSGLPNDRFSAERPEGSISTLTIQRTEQRDSAMYRCASSLGTDLYEQYFGPGTRLTVT.

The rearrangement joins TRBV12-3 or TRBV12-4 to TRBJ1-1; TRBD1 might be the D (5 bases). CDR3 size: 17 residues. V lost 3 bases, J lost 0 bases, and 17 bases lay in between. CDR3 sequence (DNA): TGTGCCAGCAGTTTCCCGCGGGACGACTCTTTGAACACTGAAGCTTTCTTT. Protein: CASSFPRDDSLNTEAFF.

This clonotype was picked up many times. The CDR3: CASSQRDTGYEQYF. CDR3 nucleotides: TGCGCCAGCAGCCAGAGGGACACCGGCTACGAGCAGTACTTC. The chain employs TRBV5-1 and TRBJ2-7; a possible D gene is TRBD1 (6 bases). Trimming shortened V by 4 bases and J by 3 bases, and 14 bases separated the two germline ends. There are 14 residues in the CDR3. The germline CDR1 and CDR2 sequences are SGHRS and YFSETQ.

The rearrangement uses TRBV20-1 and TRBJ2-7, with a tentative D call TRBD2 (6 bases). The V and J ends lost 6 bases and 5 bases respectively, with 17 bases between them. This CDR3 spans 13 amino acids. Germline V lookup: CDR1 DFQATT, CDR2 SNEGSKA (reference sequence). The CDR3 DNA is TGCAGTGCCCGGGACTTAGGGCGCCACGAGCAGTACTTC. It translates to CSARDLGRHEQYF.

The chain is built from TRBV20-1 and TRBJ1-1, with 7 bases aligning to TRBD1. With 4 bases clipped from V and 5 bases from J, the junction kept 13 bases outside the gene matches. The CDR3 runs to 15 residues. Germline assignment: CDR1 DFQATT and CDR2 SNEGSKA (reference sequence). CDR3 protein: CSAITGAHGRTEAFF. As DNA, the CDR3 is TGCAGTGCTATTACAGGGGCACATGGAAGGACTGAAGCTTTCTTT.

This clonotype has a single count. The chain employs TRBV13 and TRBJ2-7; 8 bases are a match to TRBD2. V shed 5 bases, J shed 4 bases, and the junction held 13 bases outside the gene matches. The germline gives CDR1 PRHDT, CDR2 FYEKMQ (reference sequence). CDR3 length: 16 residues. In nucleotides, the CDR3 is TGTGCCAGCAGCGCCTTTGGTAGCGGGGTTAGGTACGAGCAGTACTTC. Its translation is CASSAFGSGVRYEQYF.

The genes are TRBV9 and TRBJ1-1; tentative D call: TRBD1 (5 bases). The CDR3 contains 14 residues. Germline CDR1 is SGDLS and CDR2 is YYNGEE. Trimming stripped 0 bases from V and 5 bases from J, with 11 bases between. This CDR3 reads CASSVAGGGTEAFF. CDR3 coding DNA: TGTGCCAGCAGCGTAGCGGGCGGGGGGACTGAAGCTTTCTTT.

CDR3 region: CASRSDRGRNTEAFF. CDR3 DNA: TGTGCCAGCAGGAGCGACAGGGGACGGAACACTGAAGCTTTCTTT. V and J are TRBV2 and TRBJ1-1, with 8 bases lining up with TRBD1. CDR3 length: 15 amino acids. The germline gives CDR1 SNHLY, CDR2 FYNNEI. The ends lost 6 bases at V and 1 base at J; junction bases unmatched: 7.

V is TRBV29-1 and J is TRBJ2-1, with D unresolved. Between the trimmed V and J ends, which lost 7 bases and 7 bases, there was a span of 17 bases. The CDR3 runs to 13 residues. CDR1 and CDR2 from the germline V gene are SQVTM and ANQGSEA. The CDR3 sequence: CSGLTWGWNEQFF. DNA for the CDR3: TGCAGCGGGTTAACCTGGGGTTGGAATGAGCAGTTCTTC.

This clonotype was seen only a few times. The CDR3 bases are TGTGCCAGCTTCGGGAGGGAGCGCAGAGCTTTCTTT. This translates into CASFGRERRAFF. The chain combines TRBV7-3 with TRBJ1-1; D uncertain. V shed 8 bases and J shed 10 bases, with 17 bases lying between them. CDR3 length: 12 amino acids. Germline V gene data show CDR1 as SGHTA and CDR2 as FQGTGA. Drawing the rest from reference TRBV7-3 and TRBJ1-1, the complete variable domain is GAGVSQTPSNKVTEKGKYVELRCDPISGHTALYWYRQSLGQGPEFLIYFQGTGAADDSGLPNDRFFAVRPEGSVSTLKIQRTERGDSAVYLCASFGRERRAFFGQGTRLTVV.

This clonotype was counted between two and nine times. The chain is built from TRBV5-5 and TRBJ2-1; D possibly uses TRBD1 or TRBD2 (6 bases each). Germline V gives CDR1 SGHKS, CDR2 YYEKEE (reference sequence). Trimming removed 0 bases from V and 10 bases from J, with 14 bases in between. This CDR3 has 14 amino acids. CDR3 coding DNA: TGTGCCAGCAGCTTGGAGGGGGGACCCTCCGAGCAGTTCTTC. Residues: CASSLEGGPSEQFF.

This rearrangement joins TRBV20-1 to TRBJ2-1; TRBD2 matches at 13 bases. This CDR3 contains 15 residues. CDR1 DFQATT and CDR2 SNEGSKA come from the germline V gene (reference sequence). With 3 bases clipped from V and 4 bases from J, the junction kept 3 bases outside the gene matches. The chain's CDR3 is CSASETSGRYNEQFF. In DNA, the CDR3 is TGCAGTGCTAGCGAGACTAGCGGGAGGTACAATGAGCAGTTCTTC.

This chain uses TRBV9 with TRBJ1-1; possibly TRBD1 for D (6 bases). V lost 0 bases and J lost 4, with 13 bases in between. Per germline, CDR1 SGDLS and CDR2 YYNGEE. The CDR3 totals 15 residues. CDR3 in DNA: TGTGCCAGCAGCGTAGGGGTTGGGGGGCTCACTGAAGCTTTCTTT. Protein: CASSVGVGGLTEAFF.

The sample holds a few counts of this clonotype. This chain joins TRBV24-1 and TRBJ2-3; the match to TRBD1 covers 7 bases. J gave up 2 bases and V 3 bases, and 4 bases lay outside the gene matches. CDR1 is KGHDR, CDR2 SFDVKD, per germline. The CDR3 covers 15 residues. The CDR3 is CATSDTGAPTDTQYF. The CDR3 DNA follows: TGTGCCACCAGTGATACAGGGGCCCCCACAGATACGCAGTATTTT.

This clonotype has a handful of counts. In nucleotides, the CDR3 is TGTGCCAGCAGCATCAATACAGGGGCGGTATTAGCTAACTATGGCTACACCTTC. This codes for CASSINTGAVLANYGYTF. The rearrangement uses TRBV7-6 and TRBJ1-2; 7 bases line up with TRBD1. The CDR3 consists of 18 residues. V lost 5 bases to trimming and J lost 0 bases; unmatched junction nucleotides: 15. Germline CDR1 SGHVS, CDR2 FNYEAQ.

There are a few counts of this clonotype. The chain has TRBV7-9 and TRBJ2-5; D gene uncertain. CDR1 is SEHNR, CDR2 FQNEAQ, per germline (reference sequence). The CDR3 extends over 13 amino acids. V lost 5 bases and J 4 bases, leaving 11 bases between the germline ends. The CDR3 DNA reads TGTGCCAGCAGCCCCCGGCGTTCAGAGACCCAGTACTTC. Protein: CASSPRRSETQYF.

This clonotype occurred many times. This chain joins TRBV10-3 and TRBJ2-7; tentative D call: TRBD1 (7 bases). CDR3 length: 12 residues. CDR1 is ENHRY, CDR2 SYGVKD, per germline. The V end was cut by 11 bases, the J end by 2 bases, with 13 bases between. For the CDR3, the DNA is TGTGCCGGCGGGACAGCGACCTACGAGCAGTACTTC. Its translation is CAGGTATYEQYF.

The CDR3: CSARERSSGRGNEQFF. Written as DNA, the CDR3 is TGCAGTGCTAGAGAAAGGTCTAGCGGGAGAGGCAATGAGCAGTTCTTC. V is TRBV20-1 and J is TRBJ2-1; 10 positions agree with TRBD2. CDR1 is DFQATT, CDR2 SNEGSKA, per germline (reference sequence). J gave up 6 bases and V 0 bases, and 8 bases lay outside the gene matches. The CDR3 contains 16 residues.

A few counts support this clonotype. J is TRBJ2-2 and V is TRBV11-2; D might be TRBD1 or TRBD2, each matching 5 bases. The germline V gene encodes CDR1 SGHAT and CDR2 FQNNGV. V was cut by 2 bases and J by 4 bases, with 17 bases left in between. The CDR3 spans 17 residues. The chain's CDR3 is CASSLHAGDPLTGELFF. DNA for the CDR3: TGTGCCAGCAGCTTACACGCCGGGGACCCCCTCACCGGGGAGCTGTTTTTT.

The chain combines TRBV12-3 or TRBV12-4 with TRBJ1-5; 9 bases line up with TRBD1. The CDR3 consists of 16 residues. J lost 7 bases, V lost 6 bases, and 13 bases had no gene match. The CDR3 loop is CASSSGTGMGIQPQHF. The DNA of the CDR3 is TGTGCCAGCAGCTCGGGGACAGGGATGGGAATCCAGCCCCAGCATTTT.

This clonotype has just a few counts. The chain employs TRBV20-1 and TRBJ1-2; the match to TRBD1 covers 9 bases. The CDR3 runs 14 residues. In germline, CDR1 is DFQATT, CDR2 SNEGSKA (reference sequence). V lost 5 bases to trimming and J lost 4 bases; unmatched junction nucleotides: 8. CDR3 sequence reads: CSALNDRGSYGYTF. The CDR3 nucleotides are TGCAGTGCTTTAAACGACAGGGGGAGCTATGGCTACACCTTC.